A single sample gave rise to the 16 T cell receptor beta chains below, sequenced in a study of blood T cell repertoires in COVID-19. Libraries were prepared by immunoSEQ multiplex PCR; TCRdb keeps only in-frame clonotypes and omits some of them. The data show 200,000 or so clones, 70% to 85% seen once. Sequencing used peripheral blood. These receptors all stem from a human donor with acute or convalescent COVID-19. The donor label of this sample is uncertain.

To note about this clone: At the DNA level, this CDR3 is encoded by other sequences in the same sample as well. The chain uses TRBV27 and TRBJ2-7; 9 nucleotides agree with TRBD1. The CDR3 has 13 amino acids. J lost 2 bases, V lost 8 bases, and 4 bases had no gene match. Germline V gene data show CDR1 as MNHEY and CDR2 as SMNVEV (reference sequence). The CDR3 sequence: CASSRDRAYEQYF. DNA of the CDR3: TGTGCCAGCTCCCGGGACAGGGCCTACGAGCAGTACTTC.

This chain links TRBV19 with TRBJ1-2; 7 bases are a match to TRBD1. The V gene end was trimmed by 3 bases and the J gene end by 4 bases; junction bases not matched to a gene: 8. The germline CDR1 and CDR2 sequences are LNHDA and SQIVND (reference sequence). This CDR3 is 15 amino acids long. Here the CDR3 reads CASSMGQFPSYGYTF. In DNA, the CDR3 is TGTGCCAGTAGTATGGGACAGTTTCCTAGCTATGGCTACACCTTC.

The rearrangement uses TRBV5-1 and TRBJ2-1; D is possibly TRBD2 (6 bases). CDR1 is SGHRS, CDR2 YFSETQ, per germline. This CDR3 is built from 15 residues. Between the trimmed V and J ends, which lost 4 bases and 8 bases, there was a span of 19 bases. In DNA form, the CDR3 reads TGCGCCAGCAGCCGGGGAGAGGGGAGGAAGGATGAGCAGTTCTTC. Its translation is CASSRGEGRKDEQFF.

J is TRBJ1-5 and V is TRBV6-2 or TRBV6-3; 8 bases line up with TRBD1. The CDR3 loop spans 15 amino acids. The junction had 6 bases not matched to a gene; V was cut back by 2 bases and J by 6 bases. Germline CDR1 reads MNHEY; CDR2 reads SVGEGT. The CDR3 region has the DNA TGTGCCAGCAGTTACGGAGGGACAGGTACTCAGCCCCAGCATTTT. This sequence encodes CASSYGGTGTQPQHF.

This clone was detected only a few times. The rearrangement links TRBV4-3 to TRBJ2-7; 9 bases align to TRBD2. The V and J ends lost 4 bases and 2 bases, in that order; junction bases with no gene match: 6. This CDR3 contains 15 residues. Germline V gene sequence: CDR1 LGHNA, CDR2 YSLEER. CDR3 loop: CASSRGTSNTYEQYF. The CDR3 DNA sequence: TGCGCCAGCAGCCGGGGGACTAGCAACACCTACGAGCAGTACTTC.

The chain couples TRBV6-5 to TRBJ2-7; no reliable D call. Germline values: CDR1 MNHEY, CDR2 SVGAGI. V gave up 2 bases and J gave up 6 bases, with 11 bases separating them. The CDR3 length is 13 residues. The DNA of the CDR3 is TGTGCCAGCAGTTACCTGAGTTCCGGCGAGCAGTACTTC. It yields the protein CASSYLSSGEQYF.

The J gene is TRBJ2-3, the V gene TRBV11-2; 7 nucleotides line up with TRBD1. Trimming took 4 bases from V and 2 from J; bases not matched to a gene: 3. The CDR3 runs 14 residues. The V gene's germline CDR1 is SGHAT and CDR2 FQNNGV. The CDR3: CASSSRGTTDTQYF. For the CDR3, the DNA is TGTGCCAGCAGCTCCAGGGGGACCACAGATACGCAGTATTTT.

The chain joins TRBV6-2 or TRBV6-3 to TRBJ2-7; D is uncertain. The CDR3 is made up of 13 amino acids. V lost 4 bases and J 4 bases, leaving 11 bases between the germline ends. Germline CDR1 and CDR2: MNHEY and SVGEGT. CDR3 region: CASSLLTRYEQYF. CDR3 nucleotides: TGTGCCAGCAGTTTGCTCACACGATACGAGCAGTACTTC.

This clone was recorded once. The CDR3 spells CARGQLGGYTF. The CDR3 coding sequence is TGTGCCAGAGGACAGTTGGGTGGCTACACCTTC. This rearrangement joins TRBV2 to TRBJ1-2; D might be TRBD1 (6 bases). Germline CDR1 and CDR2: SNHLY and FYNNEI. Trimming took 9 bases from V and 7 from J, leaving 12 bases between them. The CDR3 has 11 amino acids. The variable domain in full, completed from reference TRBV2 and TRBJ1-2, reads EPEVTQTPSHQVTQMGQEVILRCVPISNHLYFYWYRQILGQKVEFLVSFYNNEISEKSEIFDDQFSVERPDGSNFTLKIRSTKLEDSAMYFCARGQLGGYTFGSGTRLTVV.

This sequence joins TRBV24-1 and TRBJ2-3; 11 positions agree with TRBD2. The V gene's germline CDR1 is KGHDR and CDR2 SFDVKD. V lost 9 bases, J lost 5 bases, and 3 bases stayed unmatched. This CDR3 comprises 13 residues. The CDR3 reads CATSGTSGDTQYF. For the CDR3, the DNA is TGTGCCACCTCCGGGACTAGCGGAGATACGCAGTATTTT.

This clone occurred a few times. The rearrangement links TRBV28 to TRBJ2-2; 12 bases line up with TRBD2. The CDR3 contains 16 residues. Germline V gene sequence: CDR1 MDHEN, CDR2 SYDVKM. After removal of 6 bases from V and 2 bases from J, the junction contained 4 bases not matched to a gene. The CDR3 DNA sequence: TGTGCCAGCAGACCTAGCGGGAGGGCTAACACCGGGGAGCTGTTTTTT. As protein: CASRPSGRANTGELFF.

This rearrangement joins TRBV15 to TRBJ1-2; TRBD1 matches 8 bases. This CDR3 is built from 12 residues. Germline V CDR1 and CDR2: LNHNV, YYDKDF (reference sequence). V lost 4 bases, J lost 8 bases, and 3 bases stayed unmatched. CDR3 nucleotides: TGTGCCACCAGCACTCGACAGGGGGGCTACACCTTC. The encoded protein is CATSTRQGGYTF.

The genes are TRBV7-2 and TRBJ2-3; 10 bases agree with TRBD2. Germline CDR1 is SGHTA and CDR2 is FQGNSA. The CDR3 is made up of 15 amino acids. After removal of 6 bases from V and 1 base from J, the junction contained 4 bases not matched to a gene. Here the CDR3 reads CASRQLAGGTDTQYF. The CDR3 DNA reads TGTGCCAGCAGACAGCTAGCGGGGGGCACAGATACGCAGTATTTT. Full variable domain (missing parts from reference TRBV7-2 and TRBJ2-3): GAGVSQSPSNKVTEKGKDVELRCDPISGHTALYWYRQSLGQGLEFLIYFQGNSAPDKSGLPSDRFSAERTGGSVSTLTIQRTQQEDSAVYLCASRQLAGGTDTQYFGPGTRLTVL.

The genes are TRBV5-1 and TRBJ1-1, with D unresolved. In germline, CDR1 is SGHRS, CDR2 YFSETQ. Trimming took off 4 bases at V and 4 bases at J, with 8 bases between the two ends. CDR3 length: 12 residues. CDR3 sequence: CASSVAGTEAFF. The CDR3 bases are TGCGCCAGCAGCGTTGCCGGCACTGAAGCTTTCTTT.

The rearrangement links TRBV30 to TRBJ1-5; the match to TRBD1 covers 8 bases. This CDR3 has 13 residues. The germline V gene encodes CDR1 GTSNPN and CDR2 SVGIG (reference sequence). After removal of 5 bases from V and 2 bases from J, the junction contained 2 bases not matched to a gene. CDR3 sequence reads: CAWGGQGNQPQHF. As DNA, the CDR3 is TGTGCCTGGGGGGGACAGGGCAATCAGCCCCAGCATTTT.

This chain links TRBV10-3 with TRBJ1-2; 7 bases agree with TRBD1. V gave up 2 bases and J gave up 8 bases; unmatched junction bases: 5. Germline CDR1 ENHRY, CDR2 SYGVKD. This CDR3 region has 13 residues. The CDR3, as DNA: TGTGCCATCAGTGAGCCCGACAGGGCGGGCTACACCTTC. This sequence encodes CAISEPDRAGYTF.